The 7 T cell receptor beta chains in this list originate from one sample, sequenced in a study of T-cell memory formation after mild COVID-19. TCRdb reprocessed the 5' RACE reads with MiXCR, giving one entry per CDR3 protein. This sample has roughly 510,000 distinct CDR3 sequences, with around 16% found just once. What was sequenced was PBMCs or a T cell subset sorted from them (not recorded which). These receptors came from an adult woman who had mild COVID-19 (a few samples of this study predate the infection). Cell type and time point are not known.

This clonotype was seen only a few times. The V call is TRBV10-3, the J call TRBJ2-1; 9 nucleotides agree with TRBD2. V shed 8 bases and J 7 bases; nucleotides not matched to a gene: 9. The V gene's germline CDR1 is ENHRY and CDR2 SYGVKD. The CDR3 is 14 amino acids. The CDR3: CAIQEGLAVNEQFF. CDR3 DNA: TGTGCCATCCAGGAGGGACTAGCAGTAAATGAGCAGTTCTTC.

CDR3 region: CSARGAGRRKDYTF. CDR3 DNA sequence: TGCAGTGCTAGGGGTGCAGGCAGGCGAAAGGACTACACCTTC. This chain joins TRBV20-1 and TRBJ1-2, with D unresolved. The germline gives CDR1 DFQATT, CDR2 SNEGSKA (reference sequence). V was clipped by 3 bases and J by 10 bases, with 21 bases between them. The CDR3 is 14 amino acids.

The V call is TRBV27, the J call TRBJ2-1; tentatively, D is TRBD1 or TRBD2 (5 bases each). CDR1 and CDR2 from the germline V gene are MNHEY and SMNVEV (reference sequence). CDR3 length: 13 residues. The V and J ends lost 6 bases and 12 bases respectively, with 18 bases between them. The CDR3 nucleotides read TGTGCCAGCAGCAATAGGGGTCTTCGGGGGCAGTTCTTC. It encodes CASSNRGLRGQFF.

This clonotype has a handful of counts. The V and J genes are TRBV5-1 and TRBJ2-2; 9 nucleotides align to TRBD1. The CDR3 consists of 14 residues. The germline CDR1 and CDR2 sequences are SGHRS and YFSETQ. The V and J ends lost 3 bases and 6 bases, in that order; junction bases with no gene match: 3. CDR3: CASSWGQGAGELFF. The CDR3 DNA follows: TGCGCCAGCAGCTGGGGACAGGGTGCCGGGGAGCTGTTTTTT. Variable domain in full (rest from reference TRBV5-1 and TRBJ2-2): KAGVTQTPRYLIKTRGQQVTLSCSPISGHRSVSWYQQTPGQGLQFLFEYFSETQRNKGNFPGRFSGRQFSNSRSEMNVSTLELGDSALYLCASSWGQGAGELFFGEGSRLTVL.

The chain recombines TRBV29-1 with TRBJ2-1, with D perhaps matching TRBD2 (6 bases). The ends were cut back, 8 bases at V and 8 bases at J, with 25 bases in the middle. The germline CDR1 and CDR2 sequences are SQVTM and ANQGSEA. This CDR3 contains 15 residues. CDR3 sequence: CSLAKGGIRRDEQFF. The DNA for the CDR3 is TGCAGCCTCGCCAAGGGCGGGATTAGAAGGGATGAGCAGTTCTTC.

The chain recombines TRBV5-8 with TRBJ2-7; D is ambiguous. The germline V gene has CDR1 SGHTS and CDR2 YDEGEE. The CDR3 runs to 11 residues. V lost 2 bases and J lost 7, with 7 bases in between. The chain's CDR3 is CASSFIGEQYF. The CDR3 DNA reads TGTGCCAGCAGCTTCATTGGGGAGCAGTACTTC.

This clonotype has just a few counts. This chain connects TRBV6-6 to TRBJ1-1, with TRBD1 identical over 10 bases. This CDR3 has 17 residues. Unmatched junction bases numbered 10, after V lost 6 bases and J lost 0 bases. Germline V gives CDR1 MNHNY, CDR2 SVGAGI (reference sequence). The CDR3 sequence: CASRVPGQGIMNTEAFF. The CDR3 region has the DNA TGTGCCAGCAGGGTCCCGGGACAGGGGATTATGAACACTGAAGCTTTCTTT.